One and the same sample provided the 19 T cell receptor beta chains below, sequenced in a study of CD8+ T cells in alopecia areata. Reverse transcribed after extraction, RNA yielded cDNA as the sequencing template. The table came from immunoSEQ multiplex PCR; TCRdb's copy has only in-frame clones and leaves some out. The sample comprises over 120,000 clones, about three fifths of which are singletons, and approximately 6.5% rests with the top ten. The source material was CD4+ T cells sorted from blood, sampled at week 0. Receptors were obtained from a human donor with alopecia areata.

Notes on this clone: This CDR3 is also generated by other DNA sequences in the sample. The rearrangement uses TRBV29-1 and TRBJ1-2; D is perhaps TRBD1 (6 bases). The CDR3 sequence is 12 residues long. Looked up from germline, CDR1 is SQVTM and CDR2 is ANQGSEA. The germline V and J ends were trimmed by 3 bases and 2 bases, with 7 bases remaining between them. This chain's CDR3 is CSVEGTNYGYTF. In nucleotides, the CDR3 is TGCAGCGTTGAGGGGACAAACTATGGCTACACCTTC. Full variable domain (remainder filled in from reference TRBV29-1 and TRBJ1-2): SAVISQKPSRDICQRGTSLTIQCQVDSQVTMMFWYRQQPGQSLTLIATANQGSEATYESGFVIDKFPISRPNLTFSTLTVSNMSPEDSSIYLCSVEGTNYGYTFGSGTRLTVV.

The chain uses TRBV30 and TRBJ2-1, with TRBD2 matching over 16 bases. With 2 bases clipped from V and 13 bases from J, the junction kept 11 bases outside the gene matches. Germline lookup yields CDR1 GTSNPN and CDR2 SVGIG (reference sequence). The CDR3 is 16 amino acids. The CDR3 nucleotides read TGTGCCTGGAGTAGGGAGGGACTAGCGGGGGGGCCACCCCAGTTCTTC. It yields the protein CAWSREGLAGGPPQFF.

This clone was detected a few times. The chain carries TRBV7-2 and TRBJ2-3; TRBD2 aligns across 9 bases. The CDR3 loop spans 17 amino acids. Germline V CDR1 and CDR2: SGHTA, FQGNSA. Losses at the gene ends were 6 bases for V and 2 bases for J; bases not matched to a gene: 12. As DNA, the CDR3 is TGTGCCAGCAGAACAGCGGGGGGACCAGGGAACACAGATACGCAGTATTTT. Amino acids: CASRTAGGPGNTDTQYF.

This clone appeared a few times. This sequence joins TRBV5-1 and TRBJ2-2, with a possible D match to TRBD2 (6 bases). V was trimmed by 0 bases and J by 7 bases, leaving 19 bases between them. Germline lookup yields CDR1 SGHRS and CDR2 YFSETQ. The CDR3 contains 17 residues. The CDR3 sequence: CASSLGYSGRKIGELFF. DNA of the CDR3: TGCGCCAGCAGCTTGGGATATAGCGGAAGAAAGATCGGGGAGCTGTTTTTT. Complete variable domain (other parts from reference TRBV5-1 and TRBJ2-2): KAGVTQTPRYLIKTRGQQVTLSCSPISGHRSVSWYQQTPGQGLQFLFEYFSETQRNKGNFPGRFSGRQFSNSRSEMNVSTLELGDSALYLCASSLGYSGRKIGELFFGEGSRLTVL.

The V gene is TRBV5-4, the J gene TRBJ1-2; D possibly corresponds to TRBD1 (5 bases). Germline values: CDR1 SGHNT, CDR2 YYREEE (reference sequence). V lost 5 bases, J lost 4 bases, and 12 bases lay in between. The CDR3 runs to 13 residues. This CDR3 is CASSQEGFYGYTF. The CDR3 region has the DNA TGTGCCAGCAGTCAGGAGGGGTTCTATGGCTACACCTTC.

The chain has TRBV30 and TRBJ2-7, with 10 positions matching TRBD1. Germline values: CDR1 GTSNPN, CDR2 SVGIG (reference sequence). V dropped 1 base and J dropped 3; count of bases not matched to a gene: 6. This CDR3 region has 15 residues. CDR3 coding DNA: TGTGCCTGGAGTGCTCCGGGACAGGGGATCTACGAGCAGTACTTC. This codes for CAWSAPGQGIYEQYF.

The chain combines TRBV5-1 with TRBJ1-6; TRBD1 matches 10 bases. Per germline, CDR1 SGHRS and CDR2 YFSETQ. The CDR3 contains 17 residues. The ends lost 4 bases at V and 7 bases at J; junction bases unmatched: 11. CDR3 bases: TGCGCCAGCAGCCAAAGAGAGACAGGGGGCGGCAATTCACCCCTCCACTTT. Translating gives CASSQRETGGGNSPLHF.

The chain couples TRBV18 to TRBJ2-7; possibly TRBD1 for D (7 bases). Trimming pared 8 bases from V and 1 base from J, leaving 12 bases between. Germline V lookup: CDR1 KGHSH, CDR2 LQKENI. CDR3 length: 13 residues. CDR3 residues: CASTAGQSYEQYF. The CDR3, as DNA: TGTGCCAGCACTGCGGGACAGTCCTACGAGCAGTACTTC.

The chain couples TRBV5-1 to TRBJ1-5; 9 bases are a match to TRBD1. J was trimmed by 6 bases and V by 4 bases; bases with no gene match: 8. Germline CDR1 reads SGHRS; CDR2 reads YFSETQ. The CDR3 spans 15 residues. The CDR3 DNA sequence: TGCGCCAGCAGCCCGGGACAGGGTGGAGGTCAGCCCCAGCATTTT. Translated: CASSPGQGGGQPQHF.

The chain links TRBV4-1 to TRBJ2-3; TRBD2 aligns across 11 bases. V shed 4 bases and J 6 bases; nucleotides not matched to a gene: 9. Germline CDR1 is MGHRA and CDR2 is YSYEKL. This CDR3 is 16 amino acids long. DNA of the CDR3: TGCGCCAGCAGCCGTAGCGGGGGGGCCGACAAGGATACGCAGTATTTT. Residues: CASSRSGGADKDTQYF.

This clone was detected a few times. The DNA of the CDR3 is TGCAGCGTCGACGGGACAGGGGGGAACTATGGCTACACCTTC. Its translation: CSVDGTGGNYGYTF. V is TRBV29-1 and J is TRBJ1-2; 11 bases agree with TRBD1. V shed 6 bases, J shed 2 bases, and the junction held 5 bases outside the gene matches. The CDR3 length is 14 residues. Germline V gene data show CDR1 as SQVTM and CDR2 as ANQGSEA.

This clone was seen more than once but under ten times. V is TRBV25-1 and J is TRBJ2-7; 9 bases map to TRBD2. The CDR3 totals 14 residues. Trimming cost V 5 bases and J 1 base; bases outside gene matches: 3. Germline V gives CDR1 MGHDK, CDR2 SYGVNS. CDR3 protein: CASSRAGGSYEQYF. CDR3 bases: TGTGCCAGCAGTCGAGCGGGGGGATCCTACGAGCAGTACTTC.

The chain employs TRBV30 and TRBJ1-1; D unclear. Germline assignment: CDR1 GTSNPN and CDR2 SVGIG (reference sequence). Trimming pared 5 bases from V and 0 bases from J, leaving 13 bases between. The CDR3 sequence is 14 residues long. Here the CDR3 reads CAWLQKTLNTEAFF. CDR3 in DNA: TGTGCCTGGCTTCAAAAGACACTGAACACTGAAGCTTTCTTT. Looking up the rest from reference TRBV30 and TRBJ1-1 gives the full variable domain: SQTIHQWPATLVQPVGSPLSLECTVEGTSNPNLYWYRQAAGRGLQLLFYSVGIGQISSEVPQNLSASRPQDRQFILSSKKLLLSDSGFYLCAWLQKTLNTEAFFGQGTRLTVV.

For the CDR3, the DNA is TGTGCCATCAGCGGACAGCTCTCTGGGGCCAACGTCCTGACTTTC. Protein: CAISGQLSGANVLTF. The genes are TRBV10-3 and TRBJ2-6, with a possible D match to TRBD1 (6 bases). Per germline, CDR1 ENHRY and CDR2 SYGVKD. Trimming cost V 6 bases and J 0 bases, with 9 bases left between them. This CDR3 comprises 15 residues.

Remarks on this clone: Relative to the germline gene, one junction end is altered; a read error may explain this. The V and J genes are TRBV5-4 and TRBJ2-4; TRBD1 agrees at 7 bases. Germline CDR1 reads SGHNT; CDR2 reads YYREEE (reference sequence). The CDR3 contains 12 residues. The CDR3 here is CASSLPPGQPTF. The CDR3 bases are TGTGCCAGCAGCTTGCCCCCGGGACAGCCTACCTTC.

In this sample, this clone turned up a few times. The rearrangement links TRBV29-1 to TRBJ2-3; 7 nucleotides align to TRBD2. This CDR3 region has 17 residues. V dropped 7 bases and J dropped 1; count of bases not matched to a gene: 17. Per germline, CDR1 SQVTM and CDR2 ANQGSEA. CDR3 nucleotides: TGCAGCGCGGCCGGCACGGGCGGCGGGGGACGCACAGATACGCAGTATTTT. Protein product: CSAAGTGGGGRTDTQYF.

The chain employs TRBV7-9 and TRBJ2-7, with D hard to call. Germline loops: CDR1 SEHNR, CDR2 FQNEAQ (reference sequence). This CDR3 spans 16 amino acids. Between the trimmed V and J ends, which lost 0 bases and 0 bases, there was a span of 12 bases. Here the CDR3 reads CASSLALGTASYEQYF. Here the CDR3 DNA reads TGTGCCAGCAGCTTAGCGCTCGGAACAGCCTCCTACGAGCAGTACTTC. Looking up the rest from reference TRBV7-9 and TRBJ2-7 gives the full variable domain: DTGVSQNPRHKITKRGQNVTFRCDPISEHNRLYWYRQTLGQGPEFLTYFQNEAQLEKSRLLSDRFSAERPKGSFSTLEIQRTEQGDSAMYLCASSLALGTASYEQYFGPGTRLTVT.

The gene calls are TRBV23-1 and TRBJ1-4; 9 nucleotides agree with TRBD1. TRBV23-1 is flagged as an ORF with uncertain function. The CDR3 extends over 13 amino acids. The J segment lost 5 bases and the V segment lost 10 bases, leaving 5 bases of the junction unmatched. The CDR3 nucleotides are TGCGCCATCAGGGACAGGGAGAATGAAAAACTGTTTTTT. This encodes CAIRDRENEKLFF.

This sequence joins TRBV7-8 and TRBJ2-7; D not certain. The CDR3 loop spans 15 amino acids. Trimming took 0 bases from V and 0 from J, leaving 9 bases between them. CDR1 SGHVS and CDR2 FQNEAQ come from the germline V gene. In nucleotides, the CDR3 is TGTGCCAGCAGCTTAGCCCCTCCTAGCTCCTACGAGCAGTACTTC. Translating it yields CASSLAPPSSYEQYF.